The clone carrying this T cell receptor beta chain has only one observation. Its antigen remains unknown. This record belongs to a study of T cell responses to AZD1222 COVID-19 vaccine. Study-level results: Repertoires were sampled only after the peak T cell response. Baseline testing showed seropositivity in only six AZD1222 recipients. Dominant at 160-218 and 743-854, vaccine-associated CD4 TCRs also spanned spike.

V dropped 1 base and J dropped 3; count of bases not matched to a gene: 4. Germline assignment: CDR1 SGHAT and CDR2 FQNNGV. The CDR3 contains 16 residues. Measured with immunoSEQ multiplex PCR; TCRdb has only the in-frame clones, and not every one. Among some 180,000 clones listed, more than 90% were seen once. This receptor was obtained from an adult who received the MenACWY meningococcal vaccine as a control. The sequenced sample was peripheral blood, obtained 28 days after the second dose of the MenACWY control vaccine. The rearrangement uses TRBV11-2 and TRBJ2-2, with 8 bases lining up with TRBD1. The CDR3 is CASSLGGTGHTGELFF. CDR3 in DNA: TGTGCCAGCAGCTTAGGGGGGACAGGTCACACCGGGGAGCTGTTTTTT.